These 9 T cell receptor beta chains were sequenced from one sample in a study of blood T cell repertoires in COVID-19. Sequencing was performed with immunoSEQ multiplex PCR; in TCRdb, only in-frame clones are kept and a portion is missing. Seen here are approximately 210,000 clones, around four fifths observed once, and the top ten hold approximately 8.1%. The sample was peripheral blood. These receptors were collected from a woman in her 50s with active or convalescent COVID-19.

The sample holds one count of this clone. V and J are TRBV7-2 and TRBJ1-2, with TRBD1 identical over 7 bases. The CDR3 runs 16 residues. Per germline, CDR1 SGHTA and CDR2 FQGNSA. Trimming cost V 4 bases and J 3 bases; bases outside gene matches: 11. The DNA for the CDR3 is TGTGCCAGCAGCTCCAGCCGGGACAGAATACACTATGGCTACACCTTC. The encoded protein is CASSSSRDRIHYGYTF.

The chain employs TRBV29-1 and TRBJ2-1; no clear D gene. This CDR3 comprises 14 residues. In germline, CDR1 is SQVTM, CDR2 ANQGSEA. Deletions cut 0 bases from V and 11 bases from J, with 17 bases between. The CDR3 DNA sequence: TGCAGCGTTGAAGATTCAGGATTGGATCTAAAGCAGTTCTTC. It codes for CSVEDSGLDLKQFF.

This rearrangement joins TRBV6-5 to TRBJ2-7; TRBD2 aligns across 11 bases. The germline V gene encodes CDR1 MNHEY and CDR2 SVGAGI. The trim removed 6 bases at V and 3 bases at J, leaving 7 bases unmatched. CDR3 length: 15 residues. The CDR3 nucleotides read TGTGCCAGCAGCTACGGGACTAGCGGAAACTACGAGCAGTACGTC. It translates to CASSYGTSGNYEQYV.

This clone was seen just once. The chain is built from TRBV28 and TRBJ2-3; 10 bases are a match to TRBD1. The CDR3 consists of 17 residues. Trimming cost V 6 bases and J 0 bases; bases outside gene matches: 9. In germline, CDR1 is MDHEN, CDR2 SYDVKM. The CDR3 nucleotides read TGTGCCAGCAGCAAACCGGGGACAGGGGCGAGCACAGATACGCAGTATTTT. Translating gives CASSKPGTGASTDTQYF.

V is TRBV5-1 and J is TRBJ1-2; 7 bases match TRBD1. The V gene end was trimmed by 4 bases and the J gene end by 0 bases; junction bases not matched to a gene: 6. Germline CDR1 is SGHRS and CDR2 is YFSETQ. CDR3 size: 15 residues. The CDR3 nucleotides read TGCGCCAGCAGCGCGGGACAGCCAACTAACTATGGCTACACCTTC. This sequence encodes CASSAGQPTNYGYTF.

This clone showed up just a few times. The chain couples TRBV29-1 to TRBJ1-1, with D possibly TRBD1 on 6 matching bases. V gave up 4 bases and J gave up 10 bases, with 16 bases separating them. This CDR3 region has 12 residues. Germline assignment: CDR1 SQVTM and CDR2 ANQGSEA. The CDR3 nucleotides are TGCAGCGTTGCCTTCAGGGGTAGTTCAGCTTTCTTT. It translates to CSVAFRGSSAFF.

The chain has TRBV7-3 and TRBJ2-3, with TRBD1 as a possible D gene (6 bases). V shed 0 bases and J shed 2 bases, with 9 bases lying between them. Germline V gene data show CDR1 as SGHTA and CDR2 as FQGTGA. The CDR3 has 15 amino acids. As DNA, the CDR3 is TGTGCCAGCAGCTTAACCAGGGACATCACAGATACGCAGTATTTT. Its translation is CASSLTRDITDTQYF.

The chain couples TRBV7-2 to TRBJ2-3; 10 nucleotides line up with TRBD2. The V gene end was trimmed by 2 bases and the J gene end by 11 bases; junction bases not matched to a gene: 13. The CDR3 has 16 amino acids. The germline gives CDR1 SGHTA, CDR2 FQGNSA. The CDR3 nucleotides read TGTGCCAGCAGCTTAAGCGTAGCGGGGGGCCCCGACGTGCAGTATTTT. Its translation: CASSLSVAGGPDVQYF.

The rearrangement links TRBV5-5 to TRBJ2-5; 10 nucleotides match TRBD2. CDR1 is SGHKS and CDR2 is YYEKEE in the germline V gene (reference sequence). This CDR3 spans 14 amino acids. J gave up 4 bases and V 4 bases, and 4 bases lay outside the gene matches. This CDR3 reads CASSLSGRRETQYF. The CDR3, as DNA: TGTGCCAGCAGCCTTAGCGGGAGGAGAGAGACCCAGTACTTC. Full variable domain (outside the CDR3, taken from reference TRBV5-5 and TRBJ2-5): DAGVTQSPTHLIKTRGQQVTLRCSPISGHKSVSWYQQVLGQGPQFIFQYYEKEERGRGNFPDRFSARQFPNYSSELNVNALLLGDSALYLCASSLSGRRETQYFGPGTRLLVL.